This T cell receptor beta chain was profiled in a study of a mutant IDH1 vaccine in newly diagnosed glioma. Study-level background: Treated patients, averaging around 40 years, were roughly 62% male and about 40% female.

On this clone itself: Antigen: not known.

Data came from immunoSEQ multiplex PCR; TCRdb stores just in-frame clones and leaves some out. The top ten clones hold over 3.5% of a sample with just under 45,000 clones, approximately 89% of them seen once. The time point was: week 23, last vaccination. A 20-mer mutant IDH1 peptide at 300 ug was injected subcutaneously with topical imiquimod. The sequencing used PBMCs, collected from a glioma patient whose treatment included an IDH1 peptide vaccine. The clonotype comes from a man in his fifties or sixties with glioma.

CDR3 loop: CASSEGQGKEKLFF. Written as DNA, the CDR3 is TGTGCCAGCAGCGAGGGACAGGGGAAAGAAAAACTGTTTTTT. This chain connects TRBV9 to TRBJ1-4; the match to TRBD1 covers 10 bases. Trimming at V came to 3 bases and at J to 8 bases, leaving 4 bases not matched to a gene. The CDR3 is made up of 14 amino acids. The germline V gene encodes CDR1 SGDLS and CDR2 YYNGEE.